The source of this TCR beta chain is a study of blood T cells in healthy people across ages. Sample-barcoded 5' priming and a J-beta primer mix drove a second PCR of roughly 6 to 12 cycles. TCRdb processed the 5' RACE reads anew with MiXCR; each CDR3 protein has one entry. Among hundreds of thousands of distinct CDR3 sequences listed, approximately 30% were seen once. The CDR3 contains 17 residues. The V segment lost 1 base and the J segment 5 bases; nucleotides outside the gene matches: 8. Germline V lookup: CDR1 SGHTA, CDR2 FQGNSA. On this clonotype itself: No antigen is known for it.

The donors, all healthy, were Caucasians living in Russia, aged about 6 to 95. Study-wide results and limits: Diversity figures based on one million T cells were deemed too low.

The V gene is TRBV7-2, the J gene TRBJ2-2; 9 bases are a match to TRBD1. The TCR comes from a woman at least 80 years old in good health. What was sequenced was blood. The CDR3 bases are TGTGCCAGCAGCTTAGTGAGGGGACAGGGTCTTACCGGGGAGCTGTTTTTT. Protein sequence: CASSLVRGQGLTGELFF. Together with reference TRBV7-2 and TRBJ2-2, the CDR3 gives the full variable domain: GAGVSQSPSNKVTEKGKDVELRCDPISGHTALYWYRQSLGQGLEFLIYFQGNSAPDKSGLPSDRFSAERTGGSVSTLTIQRTQQEDSAVYLCASSLVRGQGLTGELFFGEGSRLTVL.